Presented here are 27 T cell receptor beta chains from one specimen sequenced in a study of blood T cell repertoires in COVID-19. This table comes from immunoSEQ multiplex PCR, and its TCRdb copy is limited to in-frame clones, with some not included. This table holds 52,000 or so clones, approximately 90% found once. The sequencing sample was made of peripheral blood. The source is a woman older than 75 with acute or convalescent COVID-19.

The CDR3 loop reads CASSLTGRNQPQHF. CDR3 coding DNA: TGTGCCAGTAGCCTGACAGGGCGGAATCAGCCCCAGCATTTT. The chain combines TRBV19 with TRBJ1-5; 7 nucleotides match TRBD1. CDR3 length equals 14 residues. Unmatched junction bases numbered 6, after V lost 6 bases and J lost 4 bases. Looked up from germline, CDR1 is LNHDA and CDR2 is SQIVND (reference sequence). The whole variable domain, filled in from reference TRBV19 and TRBJ1-5, reads DGGITQSPKYLFRKEGQNVTLSCEQNLNHDAMYWYRQDPGQGLRLIYYSQIVNDFQKGDIAEGYSVSREKKESFPLTVTSAQKNPTAFYLCASSLTGRNQPQHFGDGTRLSIL.

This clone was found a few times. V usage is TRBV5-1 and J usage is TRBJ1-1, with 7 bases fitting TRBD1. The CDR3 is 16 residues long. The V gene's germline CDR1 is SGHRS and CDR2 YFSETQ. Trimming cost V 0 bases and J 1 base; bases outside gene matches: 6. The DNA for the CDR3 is TGCGCCAGCAGCTTGGCCGTGGGACAGAGGAACACTGAAGCTTTCTTT. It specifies CASSLAVGQRNTEAFF.

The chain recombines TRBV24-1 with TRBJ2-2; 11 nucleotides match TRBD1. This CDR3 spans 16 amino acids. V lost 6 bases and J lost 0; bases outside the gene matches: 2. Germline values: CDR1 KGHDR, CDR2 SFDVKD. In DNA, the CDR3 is TGTGCCACCAGTCGGGACAGGGGGACGAACACCGGGGAGCTGTTTTTT. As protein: CATSRDRGTNTGELFF.

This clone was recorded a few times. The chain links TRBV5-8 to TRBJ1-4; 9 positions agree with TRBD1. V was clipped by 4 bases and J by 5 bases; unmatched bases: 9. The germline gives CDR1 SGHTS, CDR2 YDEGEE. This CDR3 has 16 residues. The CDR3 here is CASSPGSGTGNEKLFF. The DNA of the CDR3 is TGTGCCAGCAGCCCGGGGTCCGGGACAGGGAATGAAAAACTGTTTTTT.

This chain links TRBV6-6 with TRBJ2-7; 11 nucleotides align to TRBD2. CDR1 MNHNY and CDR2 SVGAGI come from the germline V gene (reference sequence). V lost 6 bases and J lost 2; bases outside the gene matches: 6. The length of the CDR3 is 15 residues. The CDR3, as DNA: TGTGCCAGCAGGCGGGGGACTAGCGGCCCCTACGAGCAGTACTTC. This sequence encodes CASRRGTSGPYEQYF.

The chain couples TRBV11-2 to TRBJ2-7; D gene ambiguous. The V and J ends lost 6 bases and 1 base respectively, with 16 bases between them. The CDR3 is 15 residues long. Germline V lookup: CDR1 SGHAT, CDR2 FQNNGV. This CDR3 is CASSDLPAQSYEQYF. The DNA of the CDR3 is TGTGCCAGCAGTGATTTACCCGCTCAGTCCTACGAGCAGTACTTC.

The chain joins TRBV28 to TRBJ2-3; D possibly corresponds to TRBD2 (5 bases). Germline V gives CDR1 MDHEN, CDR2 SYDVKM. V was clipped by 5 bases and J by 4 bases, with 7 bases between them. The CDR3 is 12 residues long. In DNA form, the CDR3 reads TGTGCCAGCAGTCCCGGGGCAGATACGCAGTATTTT. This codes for CASSPGADTQYF.

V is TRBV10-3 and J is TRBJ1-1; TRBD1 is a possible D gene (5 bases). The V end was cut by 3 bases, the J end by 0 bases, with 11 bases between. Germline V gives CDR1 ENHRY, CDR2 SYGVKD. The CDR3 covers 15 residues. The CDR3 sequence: CAISDGPGVNTEAFF. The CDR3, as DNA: TGTGCCATCAGTGATGGGCCGGGGGTGAACACTGAAGCTTTCTTT.

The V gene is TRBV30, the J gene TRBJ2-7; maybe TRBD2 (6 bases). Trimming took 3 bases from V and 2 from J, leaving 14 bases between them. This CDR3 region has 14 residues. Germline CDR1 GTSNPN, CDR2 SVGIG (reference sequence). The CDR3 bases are TGTGCCTGGAGCCCCGCAGCGGGTGCCTACGAGCAGTACTTC. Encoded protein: CAWSPAAGAYEQYF.

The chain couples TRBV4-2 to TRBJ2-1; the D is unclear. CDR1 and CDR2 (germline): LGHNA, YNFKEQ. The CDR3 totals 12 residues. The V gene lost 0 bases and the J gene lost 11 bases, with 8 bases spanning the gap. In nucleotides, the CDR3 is TGTGCCAGCAGCCAAGATGGGCAACAGCAGTTCTTC. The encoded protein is CASSQDGQQQFF.

The CDR3 sequence: CASSKDRAFGANVLTF. CDR3 nucleotide sequence: TGTGCCAGCAGCAAGGACAGGGCCTTTGGGGCCAACGTCCTGACTTTC. The rearrangement joins TRBV5-4 to TRBJ2-6; 8 bases line up with TRBD1. Germline V lookup: CDR1 SGHNT, CDR2 YYREEE (reference sequence). CDR3 length: 16 amino acids. With V trimmed by 4 bases and J by 3 bases, 6 bases remained unmatched.

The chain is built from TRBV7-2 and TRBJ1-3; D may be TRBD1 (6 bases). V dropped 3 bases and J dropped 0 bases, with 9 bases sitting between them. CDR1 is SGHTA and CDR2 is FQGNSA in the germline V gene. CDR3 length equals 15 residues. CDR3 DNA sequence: TGTGCCAGCAGCTTGCGACAGGTCTCTGGAAACACCATATATTTT. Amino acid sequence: CASSLRQVSGNTIYF.

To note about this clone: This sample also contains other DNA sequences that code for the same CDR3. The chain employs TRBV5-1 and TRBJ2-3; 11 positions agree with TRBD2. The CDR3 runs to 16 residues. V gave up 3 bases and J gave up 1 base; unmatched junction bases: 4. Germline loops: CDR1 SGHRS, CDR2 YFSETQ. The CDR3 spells CASSWGTSGGTDTQYF. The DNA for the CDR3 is TGCGCCAGCAGCTGGGGGACTAGCGGAGGCACAGATACGCAGTATTTT.

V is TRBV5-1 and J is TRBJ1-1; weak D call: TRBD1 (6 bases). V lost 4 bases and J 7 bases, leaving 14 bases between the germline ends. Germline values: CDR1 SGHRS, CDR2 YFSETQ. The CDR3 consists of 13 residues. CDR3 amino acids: CASSRLTTGEAFF. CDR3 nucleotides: TGCGCCAGCAGCCGGCTGACGACAGGTGAAGCTTTCTTT.

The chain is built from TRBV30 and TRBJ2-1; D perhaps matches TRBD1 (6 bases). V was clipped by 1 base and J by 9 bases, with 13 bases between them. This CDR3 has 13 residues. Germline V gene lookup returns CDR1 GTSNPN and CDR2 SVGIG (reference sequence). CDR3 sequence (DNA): TGTGCCTGGAGTGGTCGGGGCAGGGGTGAGCAGTTCTTC. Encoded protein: CAWSGRGRGEQFF.

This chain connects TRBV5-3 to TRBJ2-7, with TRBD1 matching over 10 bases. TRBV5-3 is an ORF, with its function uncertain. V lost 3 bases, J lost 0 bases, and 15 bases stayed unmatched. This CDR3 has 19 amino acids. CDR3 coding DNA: TGTGCCAGAAGCTCCCGCCAAGATTCGGGACAGGGGAACTCCTACGAGCAGTACTTC. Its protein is CARSSRQDSGQGNSYEQYF.

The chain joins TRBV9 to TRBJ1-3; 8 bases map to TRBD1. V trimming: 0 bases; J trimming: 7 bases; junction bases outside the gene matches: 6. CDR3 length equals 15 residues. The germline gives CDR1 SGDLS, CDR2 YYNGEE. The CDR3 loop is CASSVGIQGVNTIYF. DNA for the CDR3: TGTGCCAGCAGCGTAGGAATACAGGGGGTGAACACCATATATTTT.

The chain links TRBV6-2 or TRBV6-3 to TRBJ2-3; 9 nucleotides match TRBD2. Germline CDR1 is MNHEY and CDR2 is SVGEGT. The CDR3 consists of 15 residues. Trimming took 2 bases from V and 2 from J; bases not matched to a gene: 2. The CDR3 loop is CASSYASGNTDTQYF. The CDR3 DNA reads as TGTGCCAGCAGTTACGCTAGCGGGAACACAGATACGCAGTATTTT.

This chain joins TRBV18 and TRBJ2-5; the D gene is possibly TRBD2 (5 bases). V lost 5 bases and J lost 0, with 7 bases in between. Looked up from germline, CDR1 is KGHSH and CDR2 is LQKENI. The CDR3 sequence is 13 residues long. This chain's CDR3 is CASSWTDQETQYF. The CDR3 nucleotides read TGTGCCAGCTCATGGACTGACCAAGAGACCCAGTACTTC.

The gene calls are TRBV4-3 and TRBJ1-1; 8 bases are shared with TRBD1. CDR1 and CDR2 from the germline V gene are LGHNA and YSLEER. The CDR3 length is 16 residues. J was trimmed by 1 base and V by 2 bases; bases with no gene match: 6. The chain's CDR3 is CASSQNSQGGNTEAFF. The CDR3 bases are TGCGCCAGCAGCCAAAACTCACAGGGGGGGAACACTGAAGCTTTCTTT.

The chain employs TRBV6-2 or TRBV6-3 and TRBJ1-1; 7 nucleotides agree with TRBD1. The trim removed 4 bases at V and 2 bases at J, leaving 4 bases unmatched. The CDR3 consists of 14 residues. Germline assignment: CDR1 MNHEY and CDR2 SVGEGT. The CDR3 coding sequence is TGTGCCAGCAGTTTGGACAGGACCAACACTGAAGCTTTCTTT. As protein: CASSLDRTNTEAFF.

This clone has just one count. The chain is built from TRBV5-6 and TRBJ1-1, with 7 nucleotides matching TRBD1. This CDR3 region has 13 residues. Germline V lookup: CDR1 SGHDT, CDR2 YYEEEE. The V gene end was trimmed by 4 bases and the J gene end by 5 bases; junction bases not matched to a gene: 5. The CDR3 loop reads CASSAGTVTEAFF. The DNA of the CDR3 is TGTGCCAGCAGCGCAGGGACAGTTACTGAAGCTTTCTTT.

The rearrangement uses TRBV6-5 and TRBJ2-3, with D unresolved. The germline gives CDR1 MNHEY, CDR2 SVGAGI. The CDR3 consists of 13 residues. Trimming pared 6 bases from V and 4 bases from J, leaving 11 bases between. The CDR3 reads CASRQRIADTQYF. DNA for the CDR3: TGTGCCAGCAGGCAAAGAATAGCAGATACGCAGTATTTT.

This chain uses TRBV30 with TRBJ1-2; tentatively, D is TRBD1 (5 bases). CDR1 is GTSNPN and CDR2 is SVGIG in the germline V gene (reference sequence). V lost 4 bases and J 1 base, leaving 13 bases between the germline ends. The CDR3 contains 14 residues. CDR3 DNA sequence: TGTGCCTGGAATGGTAGGGGCGGTAACTATGGCTACACCTTC. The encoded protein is CAWNGRGGNYGYTF. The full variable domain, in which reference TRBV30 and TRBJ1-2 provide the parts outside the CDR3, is SQTIHQWPATLVQPVGSPLSLECTVEGTSNPNLYWYRQAAGRGLQLLFYSVGIGQISSEVPQNLSASRPQDRQFILSSKKLLLSDSGFYLCAWNGRGGNYGYTFGSGTRLTVV.

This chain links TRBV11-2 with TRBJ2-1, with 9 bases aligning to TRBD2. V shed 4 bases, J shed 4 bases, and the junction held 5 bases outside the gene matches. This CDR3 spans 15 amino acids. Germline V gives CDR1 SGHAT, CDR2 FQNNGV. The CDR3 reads CASSSLAGRYNEQFF. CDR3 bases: TGTGCCAGCAGCTCACTAGCGGGCCGATACAATGAGCAGTTCTTC.

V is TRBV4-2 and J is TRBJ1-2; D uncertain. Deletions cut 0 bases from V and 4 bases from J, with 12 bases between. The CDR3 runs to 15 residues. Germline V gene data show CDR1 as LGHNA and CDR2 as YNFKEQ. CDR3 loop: CASSQEEGSIYGYTF. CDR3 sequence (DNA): TGTGCCAGCAGCCAAGAAGAGGGATCCATCTATGGCTACACCTTC.

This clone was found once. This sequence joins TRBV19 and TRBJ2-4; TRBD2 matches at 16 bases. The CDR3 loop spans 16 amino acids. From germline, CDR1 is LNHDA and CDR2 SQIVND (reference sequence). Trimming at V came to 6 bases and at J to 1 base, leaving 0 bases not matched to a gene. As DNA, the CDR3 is TGTGCCAGTAGGGGACTAGCGGGAGGGGCCAAAAACATTCAGTACTTC. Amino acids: CASRGLAGGAKNIQYF.